This T cell receptor beta chain stems from a study of T cell repertoires in cytomegalovirus infection. Trimming shortened V by 1 base and J by 3 bases, and 13 bases separated the two germline ends. The CDR3 loop spans 15 amino acids. Germline V gene lookup returns CDR1 SGHAT and CDR2 FQNNGV. Turning to this clonotype: Its antigen is still unknown.

Overall study results and limits: The ex vivo response was dominated by HLA-C-restricted CMV-specific TCR beta clonotypes.

TCRdb independently ran MiXCR on the reads; one entry per CDR3 protein. Of more than 250,000 distinct CDR3 sequences listed, 25% are singletons. This rearrangement joins TRBV11-2 to TRBJ2-7; TRBD1 is a possible D gene (5 bases). The sequence derives from a human donor in good health (CMV status not recorded). Some clones in this sample may be carry-over from other donors' samples. Sequences were derived from cultured PBMCs, sampled from culture after CMV antigen stimulation. For the CDR3, the DNA is TGTGCCAGCAGCTTAGGGTTGGGGCAGGGCTACGAGCAGTACGTC. It encodes CASSLGLGQGYEQYV.